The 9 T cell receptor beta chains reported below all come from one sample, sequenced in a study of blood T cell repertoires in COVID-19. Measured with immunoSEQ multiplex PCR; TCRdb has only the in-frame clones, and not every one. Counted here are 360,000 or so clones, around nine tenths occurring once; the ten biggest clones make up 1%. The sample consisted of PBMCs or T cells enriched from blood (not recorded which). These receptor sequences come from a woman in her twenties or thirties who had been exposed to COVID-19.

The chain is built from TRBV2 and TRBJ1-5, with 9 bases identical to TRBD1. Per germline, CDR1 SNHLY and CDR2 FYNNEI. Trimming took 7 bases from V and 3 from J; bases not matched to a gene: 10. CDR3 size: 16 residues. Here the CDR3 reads CASTGQGIENNQPQHF. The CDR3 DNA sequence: TGTGCCAGCACTGGACAGGGGATCGAAAACAATCAGCCCCAGCATTTT.

CDR3: CASSPQGNNEQFF. The CDR3 DNA reads as TGTGCCAGCAGCCCCCAGGGGAACAATGAGCAGTTCTTC. This chain links TRBV11-3 with TRBJ2-1, with D possibly matching TRBD1 (6 bases). Germline CDR1 is SGHNT and CDR2 is YENEEA. Trimming took off 5 bases at V and 5 bases at J, with 10 bases between the two ends. CDR3 size: 13 residues.

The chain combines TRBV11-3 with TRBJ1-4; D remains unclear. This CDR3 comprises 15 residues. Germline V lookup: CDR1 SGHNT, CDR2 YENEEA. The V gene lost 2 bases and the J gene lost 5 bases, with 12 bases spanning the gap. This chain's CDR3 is CASSLRGASNEKLFF. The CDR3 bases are TGTGCCAGCAGCTTACGGGGAGCGAGCAATGAAAAACTGTTTTTT. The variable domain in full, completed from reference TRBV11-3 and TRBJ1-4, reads EAGVVQSPRYKIIEKKQPVAFWCNPISGHNTLYWYLQNLGQGPELLIRYENEEAVDDSQLPKDRFSAERLKGVDSTLKIQPAELGDSAVYLCASSLRGASNEKLFFGSGTQLSVL.

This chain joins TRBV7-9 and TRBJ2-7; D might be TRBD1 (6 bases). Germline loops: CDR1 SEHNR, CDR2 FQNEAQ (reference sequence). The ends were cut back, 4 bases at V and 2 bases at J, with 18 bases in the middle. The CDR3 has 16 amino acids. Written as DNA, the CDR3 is TGTGCCAGCAGCTCCCTAACCGGGACAACTCCCTACGAGCAGTACTTC. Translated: CASSSLTGTTPYEQYF.

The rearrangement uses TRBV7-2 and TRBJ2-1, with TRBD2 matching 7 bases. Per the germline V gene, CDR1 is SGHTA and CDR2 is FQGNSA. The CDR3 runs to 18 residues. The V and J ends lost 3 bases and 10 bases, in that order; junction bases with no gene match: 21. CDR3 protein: CASSFSASGTTLRQEQFF. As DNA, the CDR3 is TGTGCCAGCAGCTTCAGTGCTAGCGGAACGACCCTACGGCAAGAGCAGTTCTTC.

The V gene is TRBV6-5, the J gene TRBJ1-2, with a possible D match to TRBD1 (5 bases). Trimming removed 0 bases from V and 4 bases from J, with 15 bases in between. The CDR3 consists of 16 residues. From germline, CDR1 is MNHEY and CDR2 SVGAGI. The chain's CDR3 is CASSYSGRVVLYGYTF. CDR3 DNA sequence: TGTGCCAGCAGTTACTCAGGCAGGGTGGTCCTCTATGGCTACACCTTC.

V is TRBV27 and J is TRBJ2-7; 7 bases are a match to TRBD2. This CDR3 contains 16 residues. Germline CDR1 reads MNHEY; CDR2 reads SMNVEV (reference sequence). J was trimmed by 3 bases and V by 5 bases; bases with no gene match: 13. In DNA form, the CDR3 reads TGTGCCAGCAGTCCCGCGAGCGGGAAGGGAGTCTACGAGCAGTACTTC. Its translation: CASSPASGKGVYEQYF.

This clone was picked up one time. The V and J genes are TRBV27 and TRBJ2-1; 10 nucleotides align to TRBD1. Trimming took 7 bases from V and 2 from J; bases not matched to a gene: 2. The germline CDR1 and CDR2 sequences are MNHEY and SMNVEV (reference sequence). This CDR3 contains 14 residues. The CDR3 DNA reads TGTGCCAGCAAGGGGACAGGGGCCTACAATGAGCAGTTCTTC. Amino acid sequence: CASKGTGAYNEQFF.

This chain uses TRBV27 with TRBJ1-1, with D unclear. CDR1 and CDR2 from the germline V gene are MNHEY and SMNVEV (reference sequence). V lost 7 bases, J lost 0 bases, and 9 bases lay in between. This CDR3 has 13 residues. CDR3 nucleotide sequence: TGTGCCAGCAAGACGGGGTTGAACACTGAAGCTTTCTTT. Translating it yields CASKTGLNTEAFF.